Following are 19 T cell receptor beta chains from one sample sequenced in a study of CD8 T cells in ankylosing spondylitis. TCRdb ran MiXCR on the 5' RACE reads and lists one entry per CDR3 protein. The data contain about 260,000 distinct CDR3 sequences, about 24% of them singletons. The sample was blood, either unsorted or a sorted T cell fraction (not recorded which). The receptors stem from a male donor with ankylosing spondylitis or in good health (not recorded which).

The chain recombines TRBV20-1 with TRBJ2-7; unclear D gene. With 0 bases removed from V and 7 bases from J, the gap between germline ends came to 7 bases. Germline assignment: CDR1 DFQATT and CDR2 SNEGSKA (reference sequence). This CDR3 comprises 11 residues. The chain's CDR3 is CSARDPGEQYF. The CDR3 coding sequence is TGCAGTGCTAGAGACCCCGGGGAGCAGTACTTC.

This clonotype was seen a few times. V gene TRBV12-3 or TRBV12-4 combines with J gene TRBJ2-2; D gene uncertain. The CDR3 consists of 13 residues. Trimming left V 2 bases short and J 6 bases short, with 7 bases between. In DNA, the CDR3 is TGTGCCAGCAGTTTATATGGGGCCGGGGAGCTGTTTTTT. Translated: CASSLYGAGELFF.

This clonotype has just one count. This chain uses TRBV20-1 with TRBJ2-3; the D is unclear. Trimming shortened V by 0 bases and J by 2 bases, and 6 bases separated the two germline ends. CDR1 DFQATT and CDR2 SNEGSKA come from the germline V gene (reference sequence). The CDR3 totals 13 residues. The CDR3 protein is CSARDRPTDTQYF. The CDR3, as DNA: TGCAGTGCTAGAGACCGACCCACAGATACGCAGTATTTT.

This clonotype showed up just a few times. The V and J genes are TRBV7-2 and TRBJ2-5; possible D gene TRBD2, 6 bases. V lost 5 bases to trimming and J lost 6 bases, with 19 bases between them. The CDR3 covers 15 residues. Germline CDR1 and CDR2: SGHTA and FQGNSA. The CDR3 here is CASSAAGTAGKTQYF. The CDR3 DNA reads as TGTGCCAGCAGCGCGGCTGGGACCGCGGGGAAGACCCAGTACTTC. Together with reference TRBV7-2 and TRBJ2-5, the CDR3 gives the full variable domain: GAGVSQSPSNKVTEKGKDVELRCDPISGHTALYWYRQSLGQGLEFLIYFQGNSAPDKSGLPSDRFSAERTGGSVSTLTIQRTQQEDSAVYLCASSAAGTAGKTQYFGPGTRLLVL.

J is TRBJ2-1 and V is TRBV24-1; 8 nucleotides align to TRBD1. The ends lost 10 bases at V and 2 bases at J; junction bases unmatched: 3. Germline V gene sequence: CDR1 KGHDR, CDR2 SFDVKD. This CDR3 has 13 amino acids. The CDR3 coding sequence is TGTGCCACAGGACAGGGCCCCTACAATGAGCAGTTCTTC. The encoded protein is CATGQGPYNEQFF.

Ten or more counts support this clonotype. The chain joins TRBV6-1 to TRBJ1-1; 8 positions agree with TRBD1. The CDR3 totals 12 residues. The ends lost 6 bases at V and 11 bases at J; junction bases unmatched: 8. Germline CDR1 and CDR2: MNHNS and SASEGT. CDR3 region: CASSEPGTGAFF. CDR3 coding DNA: TGTGCCAGCAGCGAACCCGGGACAGGTGCTTTCTTT.

The chain is built from TRBV6-5 and TRBJ2-7, with 8 bases matching TRBD2. V shed 0 bases, J shed 4 bases, and the junction held 8 bases outside the gene matches. Germline V gene sequence: CDR1 MNHEY, CDR2 SVGAGI. CDR3 size: 16 residues. CDR3 protein: CASSYSAAGGTYEQYF. The CDR3 DNA reads as TGTGCCAGCAGTTACTCTGCCGCGGGGGGTACTTACGAGCAGTACTTC.

This clonotype showed up just once. The chain combines TRBV7-8 with TRBJ2-7; D unresolved. Germline CDR1 SGHVS, CDR2 FQNEAQ. Trimming left V 0 bases short and J 3 bases short, with 6 bases between. There are 13 residues in the CDR3. CDR3 sequence reads: CASSLAIHYEQYF. Here the CDR3 DNA reads TGTGCCAGCAGCTTAGCCATCCACTACGAGCAGTACTTC.

This clonotype showed up just a few times. The chain couples TRBV12-3 or TRBV12-4 to TRBJ1-5, with no clear D. CDR3 size: 13 residues. The V end was cut by 3 bases, the J end by 5 bases, with 8 bases between. The DNA for the CDR3 is TGTGCCAGCAGTTTGGACGGTCATCAGCCCCAGCATTTT. This translates into CASSLDGHQPQHF.

The chain has TRBV6-1 and TRBJ2-3; D gene unclear. The CDR3 is 13 residues long. CDR1 and CDR2 from the germline V gene are MNHNS and SASEGT. V lost 5 bases and J lost 1, with 7 bases in between. The CDR3 here is CASSMKRTDTQYF. The CDR3 DNA reads as TGTGCCAGCAGTATGAAGCGCACAGATACGCAGTATTTT.

This clonotype was recorded at least ten times. This chain connects TRBV20-1 to TRBJ1-5, with 7 bases identical to TRBD1. The CDR3 consists of 14 residues. Germline lookup yields CDR1 DFQATT and CDR2 SNEGSKA (reference sequence). V shed 3 bases and J 4 bases; nucleotides not matched to a gene: 6. For the CDR3, the DNA is TGCAGTGCTAGCCCGGGACAGTCTAATCAGCCCCAGCATTTT. Translating it yields CSASPGQSNQPQHF.

There are a few counts of this clonotype. V is TRBV24-1 and J is TRBJ2-7, with D perhaps TRBD1 (5 bases). Per germline, CDR1 KGHDR and CDR2 SFDVKD. The V and J ends lost 2 bases and 4 bases respectively, with 8 bases between them. The CDR3 loop spans 13 amino acids. CDR3 loop: CATSDSGHYEQYF. CDR3 DNA sequence: TGTGCCACCAGTGATTCCGGACATTACGAGCAGTACTTC.

Only a few counts were recorded for this clonotype. The J gene is TRBJ1-2, the V gene TRBV28; no clear D gene. Germline lookup yields CDR1 MDHEN and CDR2 SYDVKM. V gave up 4 bases and J gave up 7 bases, with 13 bases separating them. CDR3 length equals 13 residues. The CDR3 DNA is TGTGCCAGCAGTTCAGTGCGGAGCCTTGGCTACACCTTC. It translates to CASSSVRSLGYTF.

This clonotype appeared a few times. The rearrangement joins TRBV12-3 or TRBV12-4 to TRBJ2-1; TRBD2 matches 8 bases. Trimming took 2 bases from V and 7 from J; bases not matched to a gene: 7. The CDR3 totals 15 residues. This chain's CDR3 is CASSLSGGAMNEQFF. CDR3 DNA: TGTGCCAGCAGTTTATCCGGGGGGGCCATGAATGAGCAGTTCTTC.

The chain uses TRBV27 and TRBJ2-1, with D tentatively TRBD2 (6 bases). Germline loops: CDR1 MNHEY, CDR2 SMNVEV (reference sequence). V was trimmed by 3 bases and J by 8 bases, leaving 14 bases between them. The CDR3 is made up of 14 amino acids. The CDR3 DNA follows: TGTGCCAGCAGTTTTGTACTAGCTAGCGATGAGCAGTTCTTC. Its translation is CASSFVLASDEQFF.

This chain joins TRBV6-1 and TRBJ2-7; D uncertain. CDR1 and CDR2 from the germline V gene are MNHNS and SASEGT. V lost 6 bases and J 2 bases, leaving 11 bases between the germline ends. CDR3 length: 13 amino acids. Here the CDR3 reads CASSPHETYEQYF. CDR3 bases: TGTGCCAGCAGCCCCCACGAAACCTACGAGCAGTACTTC.

The chain carries TRBV12-3 or TRBV12-4 and TRBJ2-1, with D unresolved. The CDR3 sequence is 13 residues long. Trimming shortened V by 6 bases and J by 2 bases, and 8 bases separated the two germline ends. The DNA of the CDR3 is TGTGCCAGCAGGGGCCCAGCCTACAATGAGCAGTTCTTC. Translation: CASRGPAYNEQFF.

This clonotype was observed a single time. The rearrangement uses TRBV4-2 and TRBJ1-1; no clear D. There are 15 residues in the CDR3. The germline V and J ends were trimmed by 7 bases and 1 base, with 16 bases remaining between them. Germline V CDR1 and CDR2: LGHNA, YNFKEQ. CDR3 amino acids: CASKPGHAGNTEAFF. The CDR3 bases are TGTGCCAGCAAACCGGGCCATGCAGGGAACACTGAAGCTTTCTTT.

This chain joins TRBV9 and TRBJ2-5; D not resolved. Trimming cost V 5 bases and J 0 bases, with 11 bases left between them. CDR3 size: 14 residues. The germline V gene has CDR1 SGDLS and CDR2 YYNGEE. For the CDR3, the DNA is TGTGCCAGCAGTAAGACATCATACCAAGAGACCCAGTACTTC. Translated, it gives CASSKTSYQETQYF.